The 6 T cell receptor beta chains reported below all come from one sample, sequenced in a study of CD4 T cells in relation to SARS-CoV-2 and coronaviruses. Before the COVID-19 pandemic, during about 2011-2019, CD4+ T cells were taken from unexposed donors. The cells were cultured for about ten days before CD4+ T cells were isolated. Their target antigens are unknown. Profiling relied on immunoSEQ multiplex PCR, and the TCRdb table lists in-frame clones only, not all of them. The sample records about 26,000 clones, roughly four fifths being singletons. Sequencing was done on a sample of CD4+ T cells from PBMCs, cultured in vitro. The receptors were sampled from a human donor in good health.

The rearrangement links TRBV7-9 to TRBJ1-1; D not resolved. The germline gives CDR1 SEHNR, CDR2 FQNEAQ (reference sequence). The ends were cut back, 7 bases at V and 5 bases at J, with 17 bases in the middle. There are 14 residues in the CDR3. The CDR3 DNA reads as TGTGCCAGCACCTCCCGCGAAGTAGGAACTGAAGCTTTCTTT. This translates into CASTSREVGTEAFF.

The J gene is TRBJ1-1, the V gene TRBV7-2; D uncertain. The V and J ends lost 6 bases and 4 bases respectively, with 12 bases between them. The germline CDR1 and CDR2 sequences are SGHTA and FQGNSA. This CDR3 has 13 residues. The CDR3 sequence is CASSSVWPTEAFF. CDR3 in DNA: TGTGCCAGCAGTTCAGTCTGGCCCACTGAAGCTTTCTTT.

This rearrangement joins TRBV10-3 to TRBJ2-1; 9 positions agree with TRBD1. Unmatched junction bases numbered 5, after V lost 7 bases and J lost 7 bases. This CDR3 has 13 amino acids. The germline V gene has CDR1 ENHRY and CDR2 SYGVKD. The CDR3 reads CAINRDRENEQFF. The CDR3 DNA reads as TGTGCCATCAACCGGGACAGGGAAAATGAGCAGTTCTTC.

The chain couples TRBV29-1 to TRBJ1-3, with 7 bases aligning to TRBD1. CDR3 length equals 14 residues. The junction had 6 bases not matched to a gene; V was cut back by 4 bases and J by 3 bases. The germline V gene has CDR1 SQVTM and CDR2 ANQGSEA. CDR3 DNA: TGCAGCGTTGGTACGACAGGGATTGGAAACACCATATATTTT. The encoded protein is CSVGTTGIGNTIYF.

The V call is TRBV10-3, the J call TRBJ2-2; D is ambiguous. V lost 6 bases, J lost 8 bases, and 16 bases lay in between. The CDR3 is made up of 14 amino acids. Per the germline V gene, CDR1 is ENHRY and CDR2 is SYGVKD. CDR3 sequence reads: CAIRSDGPRGELFF. The CDR3 bases are TGTGCCATCAGGTCCGACGGGCCCAGGGGGGAGCTGTTTTTT.

The chain employs TRBV19 and TRBJ1-2; possibly TRBD1 for D (5 bases). Germline lookup yields CDR1 LNHDA and CDR2 SQIVND (reference sequence). This CDR3 spans 14 amino acids. V was trimmed by 5 bases and J by 4 bases, leaving 14 bases between them. The CDR3 DNA reads TGTGCCAGTAGTCCTCAACTGAGGGGCTATGGCTACACCTTC. It yields the protein CASSPQLRGYGYTF.